The 2 T cell receptor beta chains given below trace back to one sample, sequenced in a study of cytomegalovirus exposure and HLA in healthy donors. Only in-frame clones appear in the TCRdb table, and some are missing; sequencing was by immunoSEQ multiplex PCR. The profile shows around 150,000 clones, about 91% of them singletons. Sequences were obtained from PBMCs. The receptors were sampled from a woman aged 18-29 years in good health and CMV-seropositive.

The gene calls are TRBV10-3 and TRBJ2-1, with TRBD2 matching 7 bases. CDR3 length equals 16 residues. Germline CDR1 is ENHRY and CDR2 is SYGVKD. V lost 0 bases and J lost 2; bases outside the gene matches: 4. This CDR3 is CAISESAAGAYNEQFF. As DNA, the CDR3 is TGTGCCATCAGTGAGTCGGCGGCGGGGGCCTACAATGAGCAGTTCTTC.

The CDR3 here is CAWGTGSTYEQYF. The CDR3 DNA sequence: TGTGCCTGGGGGACAGGGTCAACCTACGAGCAGTACTTC. The chain recombines TRBV30 with TRBJ2-7, with 9 bases identical to TRBD1. The germline gives CDR1 GTSNPN, CDR2 SVGIG (reference sequence). Losses at the gene ends were 5 bases for V and 2 bases for J; bases not matched to a gene: 4. This CDR3 is 13 amino acids long.